This T cell receptor beta chain was obtained from a study of glioma-infiltrating T cells. Looking at the study overall: Target coverage was roughly 4- to 11-fold for 850,000 to 1,000,000 blood T cells.

Using RNA template, CDR3s of TCR alpha and beta were amplified with iRepertoire arm-PCR. Tissue mRNA or PBMC total RNA, roughly 100-400 ng, went into one-step reverse transcription and amplification. TCRdb passed the multiplex PCR reads through MiXCR, listing each CDR3 protein once. The sample lists a few hundred thousand distinct CDR3 sequences, roughly two fifths occurring once. This CDR3 contains 14 residues. Per the germline V gene, CDR1 is MNHNS and CDR2 is SASEGT. Trimming shortened V by 0 bases and J by 0 bases, and 6 bases separated the two germline ends. In this sample, this clonotype turned up many times. Its antigen is currently unknown. Study-wide findings and caveats: Signature shared blood CDR3 motifs were enriched in low-divergence and depleted in high-divergence patients. Gliomas, especially low-grade, showed above-expected tissue-blood divergence; non-neoplastic patients showed below.

The clonotype was recovered from a human donor with low-grade glioma or glioblastoma, undergoing nonglioma brain surgery, or in good health (not recorded which). J is TRBJ2-7 and V is TRBV6-1, with D perhaps TRBD1 (5 bases). The sequencing input was glioma tissue, nonneoplastic brain tissue, or PBMCs (not recorded which). CDR3 sequence (DNA): TGTGCCAGCAGTGAAGCCGGACACTCCTACGAGCAGTACTTC. Translation gives CASSEAGHSYEQYF.